Listed here are 28 T cell receptor beta chains from one sample, sequenced in a study of blood T cells in healthy people across ages. Sample-barcoded 5' priming and a J-beta primer mix drove a second PCR of roughly 6 to 12 cycles. TCRdb ran MiXCR on the 5' RACE reads and lists one entry per CDR3 protein. The data hold hundreds of thousands of distinct CDR3 sequences, with 32% observed a single time. Sequenced sample: blood. The receptors originated from a woman older than 75 in good health.

With regard to this clonotype: A much larger clone differs from this one at a single base, so this may be a read error. The rearrangement uses TRBV12-3 or TRBV12-4 and TRBJ1-5; no firm D call. The CDR3 contains 13 residues. Trimming removed 6 bases at V and 5 bases at J, with 11 bases between. Written as DNA, the CDR3 is TGTGCCAGCAGACCAGACGGGTATCAGCCCCAGCATTTT. Translating it yields CASRPDGYQPQHF.

This clonotype has ten or more counts. The CDR3 here is CASSPLSQWSKANYGYTF. The CDR3 coding sequence is TGTGCCAGCAGCCCCCTAAGTCAGTGGAGTAAAGCTAACTATGGCTACACCTTC. The chain links TRBV5-6 to TRBJ1-2; D gene uncertain. The length of the CDR3 is 18 residues. CDR1 and CDR2 (germline): SGHDT, YYEEEE. Trimming pared 4 bases from V and 0 bases from J, leaving 22 bases between.

This clonotype was counted many times. This chain joins TRBV6-5 and TRBJ2-7, with a weak D call TRBD1 (5 bases). Trimming cost V 4 bases and J 2 bases, with 9 bases left between them. Germline loops: CDR1 MNHEY, CDR2 SVGAGI. CDR3 length: 13 amino acids. CDR3 nucleotides: TGTGCCAGCAGTTTTATGGGGCCCTACGAGCAGTACTTC. Amino acids: CASSFMGPYEQYF.

This clonotype has a handful of counts. The chain carries TRBV6-5 and TRBJ1-1, with no clear D. In germline, CDR1 is MNHEY, CDR2 SVGAGI. CDR3 size: 13 residues. Trimming cost V 5 bases and J 0 bases, with 7 bases left between them. The DNA of the CDR3 is TGTGCCAGCAGTCAAATGGTGAACACTGAAGCTTTCTTT. This sequence encodes CASSQMVNTEAFF.

As concerns this clonotype: Given a much more abundant clone one base away, this may be a read error. The rearrangement links TRBV12-3 or TRBV12-4 to TRBJ2-7; possibly TRBD2 for D (6 bases). Deletions cut 3 bases from V and 0 bases from J, with 15 bases between. This CDR3 region has 16 residues. CDR3 sequence: CASSFLRGPSSYEQYF. The CDR3, as DNA: TGTGCCAGCAGTTTCCTGCGGGGCCCCAGCTCCTACGAGCAGTACTTC.

This clonotype was detected many times. This sequence joins TRBV6-5 and TRBJ1-2, with 7 positions matching TRBD1. The CDR3 is made up of 15 amino acids. Germline V lookup: CDR1 MNHEY, CDR2 SVGAGI. J gave up 4 bases and V 0 bases, and 5 bases lay outside the gene matches. The CDR3 sequence is CASSYSYRGVYGYTF. The CDR3 bases are TGTGCCAGCAGTTACTCGTACAGGGGTGTCTATGGCTACACCTTC.

At least ten counts were recorded for this clonotype. The chain is built from TRBV7-8 and TRBJ2-1, with 12 bases that match TRBD2. The CDR3 is made up of 20 amino acids. Germline V lookup: CDR1 SGHVS, CDR2 FQNEAQ. The V gene end was trimmed by 6 bases and the J gene end by 6 bases; junction bases not matched to a gene: 21. For the CDR3, the DNA is TGTGCCAGCAGATCGCCCGGGACTAGCGGGCCAGGCTCTGGGAGCAATGAGCAGTTCTTC. It encodes CASRSPGTSGPGSGSNEQFF. Variable domain in full (rest from reference TRBV7-8 and TRBJ2-1): GAGVSQSPRYKVAKRGQDVALRCDPISGHVSLFWYQQALGQGPEFLTYFQNEAQLDKSGLPSDRFFAERPEGSVSTLKIQRTQQEDSAVYLCASRSPGTSGPGSGSNEQFFGPGTRLTVL.

This clonotype was detected a few times. The V gene is TRBV9, the J gene TRBJ2-3; D not resolved. The CDR3 length is 16 residues. Trimming took 0 bases from V and 6 from J, leaving 17 bases between them. CDR1 is SGDLS, CDR2 YYNGEE, per germline. CDR3 sequence reads: CASSVALERPLDTQYF. Here the CDR3 DNA reads TGTGCCAGCAGCGTAGCGTTGGAGAGACCCTTGGATACGCAGTATTTT.

The chain links TRBV6-6 to TRBJ1-4, with D tentatively TRBD1 (5 bases). V was shortened by 0 bases and J by 3 bases, with 11 bases between the two germline ends. The CDR3 runs to 16 residues. Germline CDR1 is MNHNY and CDR2 is SVGAGI (reference sequence). CDR3 bases: TGTGCCAGCAGTTACTCTTCACGGGGGGCTAATGAAAAACTGTTTTTT. Translating gives CASSYSSRGANEKLFF.

The chain links TRBV5-1 to TRBJ2-5; the D gene is possibly TRBD2 (5 bases). Germline assignment: CDR1 SGHRS and CDR2 YFSETQ. Trimming took 4 bases from V and 2 from J, leaving 9 bases between them. The CDR3 loop spans 13 amino acids. For the CDR3, the DNA is TGCGCCAGCAGCCATGGAGGTCAAGAGACCCAGTACTTC. This encodes CASSHGGQETQYF.

This clonotype was found many times. The chain uses TRBV6-2 or TRBV6-3 and TRBJ2-6; D assignment may be TRBD1 or TRBD2 (5 bases each). The V end was cut by 7 bases, the J end by 2 bases, with 15 bases between. Germline CDR1 MNHEY, CDR2 SVGEGT. The CDR3 loop spans 16 amino acids. The DNA of the CDR3 is TGTGCCAGCACCCGAGTTGGGGGAACTGGGGCCAACGTCCTGACTTTC. It codes for CASTRVGGTGANVLTF.

For this clonotype: It may be a read error: a sequence one base away is much more abundant. Since the CDR3 does not end with the conserved phenylalanine or tryptophan, this likely comes from a read error. V is TRBV12-3 or TRBV12-4 and J is TRBJ2-1; 8 nucleotides align to TRBD2. Trimming removed 1 base from V and 6 bases from J; junction bases left unmatched: 5. The length of the CDR3 is 15 residues. The CDR3 spells CASSLVSGVGNEQFC. The CDR3 coding sequence is TGTGCCAGCAGTTTAGTTAGCGGGGTCGGCAATGAGCAGTTCTGC.

This clonotype occurred a few times. The rearrangement joins TRBV23-1 to TRBJ2-1; weak D call: TRBD2 (5 bases). TRBV23-1 qualifies as an ORF whose function is uncertain. V was cut by 3 bases and J by 2 bases, with 14 bases left in between. CDR3 size: 16 residues. The CDR3 DNA is TGCGCCAGCAGTCAGGATGGACTGCTTCCCTACAATGAGCAGTTCTTC. Its translation: CASSQDGLLPYNEQFF.

This clonotype was seen at least ten times. The J gene is TRBJ2-2, the V gene TRBV6-5; perhaps TRBD2 as D (5 bases). CDR1 is MNHEY and CDR2 is SVGAGI in the germline V gene. This CDR3 spans 12 amino acids. The germline V and J ends were trimmed by 6 bases and 4 bases, with 6 bases remaining between them. The CDR3 reads CASRRGTGELFF. CDR3 in DNA: TGTGCCAGCAGACGGGGCACCGGGGAGCTGTTTTTT.

This clonotype was detected ten times or more. CDR3 sequence: CASSPRPGSYEQYF. The CDR3 DNA reads TGCGCCAGCAGTCCCCGCCCAGGCTCCTACGAGCAGTACTTC. This rearrangement joins TRBV10-2 to TRBJ2-7; no reliable D call. CDR1 WSHSY and CDR2 SAAADI come from the germline V gene. The CDR3 is 14 amino acids. Trimming left V 5 bases short and J 0 bases short, with 11 bases between.

Points on this clonotype: This clone may be a read error of a much larger clone one base away. V is TRBV12-3 or TRBV12-4 and J is TRBJ2-3, with 8 bases matching TRBD2. The CDR3 extends over 15 amino acids. CDR3 protein: CASRLGGATTDAQYF. CDR3 sequence (DNA): TGTGCCAGCAGACTCGGGGGGGCTACTACAGATGCGCAGTATTTT.

There are many counts of this clonotype. V is TRBV11-2 and J is TRBJ2-1; 8 nucleotides line up with TRBD2. Germline V CDR1 and CDR2: SGHAT, FQNNGV. J was trimmed by 4 bases and V by 5 bases; bases with no gene match: 4. The CDR3 length is 14 residues. CDR3 amino acids: CASSPQRGYNEQFF. The CDR3, as DNA: TGTGCCAGCAGCCCCCAGCGGGGGTACAATGAGCAGTTCTTC.

CDR3 coding DNA: TGCAGTGCCATAATAAGCAGGGGAGGGGTCAATCAGCCCCAGCATTTT. This codes for CSAIISRGGVNQPQHF. The chain employs TRBV20-1 and TRBJ1-5; a possible D gene is TRBD1 (6 bases). V was pared by 6 bases and J by 3 bases, with 21 bases between. This CDR3 contains 16 residues. Germline loops: CDR1 DFQATT, CDR2 SNEGSKA (reference sequence).

On this clonotype itself: A much larger clone is a single base away; this may be a read error. V usage is TRBV2 and J usage is TRBJ2-7, with D possibly being TRBD2 (6 bases). The V and J ends lost 7 bases and 4 bases respectively, with 14 bases between them. The CDR3 runs 13 residues. Germline V gives CDR1 SNHLY, CDR2 FYNNEI. Here the CDR3 reads CASTQNGRYEQYF. As DNA, the CDR3 is TGTGCCAGCACCCAGAATGGGAGGTACGAGCAGTACTTC. Complete variable domain (other parts from reference TRBV2 and TRBJ2-7): EPEVTQTPSHQVTQMGQEVILRCVPISNHLYFYWYRQILGQKVEFLVSFYNNEISEKSEIFDDQFSVERPDGSNFTLKIRSTKLEDSAMYFCASTQNGRYEQYFGPGTRLTVT.

This chain uses TRBV28 with TRBJ2-1; 7 positions match TRBD2. Trimming cost V 5 bases and J 3 bases; bases outside gene matches: 4. Per germline, CDR1 MDHEN and CDR2 SYDVKM. The CDR3 spans 14 residues. The CDR3 here is CASSNGGSYNEQFF. In nucleotides, the CDR3 is TGTGCCAGCAGTAACGGGGGGAGCTACAATGAGCAGTTCTTC.

Remarks on this clonotype: Possible read error: a much larger clone is one base away. V and J are TRBV6-1 and TRBJ2-1; TRBD1 matches at 7 bases. TRBJ2-7 explains the end of the DNA better; the J call may be wrong. The CDR3 covers 15 residues. Germline CDR1 and CDR2: MNHNS and SASEGT. The DNA of the CDR3 is TGTGCCGGTGGGCTAGGGGGCCCTTCCTACAATGAGCAGTACTTC. Translated: CAGGLGGPSYNEQYF.

This clonotype was counted many times. The chain recombines TRBV7-9 with TRBJ2-3, with D uncertain. This CDR3 comprises 15 residues. Trimming removed 5 bases from V and 2 bases from J, with 14 bases in between. Germline CDR1 and CDR2: SEHNR and FQNEAQ (reference sequence). The CDR3 is CASSPGDHFTDTQYF. Written as DNA, the CDR3 is TGTGCCAGCAGCCCTGGGGATCATTTCACAGATACGCAGTATTTT.

This clonotype occurred a few times. The rearrangement uses TRBV7-2 and TRBJ2-3; tentatively, D is TRBD2 (5 bases). CDR3 length equals 15 residues. The germline gives CDR1 SGHTA, CDR2 FQGNSA. The V end lost 0 bases, the J end lost 6 bases, and 13 bases lay between the germline ends. For the CDR3, the DNA is TGTGCCAGCAGCTTAGCGGCGGAGGTCCAGGATACGCAGTATTTT. Translating it yields CASSLAAEVQDTQYF.

This clonotype was counted many times. The chain uses TRBV5-6 and TRBJ1-5; D ambiguous. V lost 1 base and J lost 1, with 15 bases in between. Per germline, CDR1 SGHDT and CDR2 YYEEEE. The CDR3 loop spans 17 amino acids. The CDR3 loop reads CASSLSKSRRSNQPQHF. CDR3 sequence (DNA): TGTGCCAGCAGCTTGAGTAAGTCCAGGAGGAGCAATCAGCCCCAGCATTTT. The full variable domain, completed using reference TRBV5-6 and TRBJ1-5, is DAGVTQSPTHLIKTRGQQVTLRCSPKSGHDTVSWYQQALGQGPQFIFQYYEEEERQRGNFPDRFSGHQFPNYSSELNVNALLLGDSALYLCASSLSKSRRSNQPQHFGDGTRLSIL.

Here the CDR3 reads CASSSGGPEQFF. In DNA, the CDR3 is TGCGCCAGCAGTTCGGGGGGGCCTGAGCAGTTCTTC. V gene TRBV10-2 combines with J gene TRBJ2-1; TRBD2 aligns across 8 bases. Trimming took 5 bases from V and 9 from J; bases not matched to a gene: 3. There are 12 residues in the CDR3. CDR1 is WSHSY, CDR2 SAAADI, per germline.

This clonotype appeared a few times. The chain combines TRBV9 with TRBJ1-2, with 7 bases fitting TRBD1. Germline CDR1 and CDR2: SGDLS and YYNGEE. Trimming at V came to 0 bases and at J to 3 bases, leaving 2 bases not matched to a gene. This CDR3 is built from 14 residues. The CDR3 bases are TGTGCCAGCAGCGTAGCCCAGGGGGACTATGGCTACACCTTC. Amino acids: CASSVAQGDYGYTF.

This sequence joins TRBV27 and TRBJ1-1, with a possible D match to TRBD1 (5 bases). CDR3 length equals 15 residues. In germline, CDR1 is MNHEY, CDR2 SMNVEV (reference sequence). Deletions cut 0 bases from V and 3 bases from J, with 11 bases between. In nucleotides, the CDR3 is TGTGCCAGCAGTTTATCTGGGGCTCTGTACACTGAAGCTTTCTTT. Its protein is CASSLSGALYTEAFF.

The V gene is TRBV11-1, the J gene TRBJ1-5; D gene uncertain. The V gene lost 1 base and the J gene lost 0 bases, with 25 bases spanning the gap. Germline CDR1 and CDR2: SGHAT and FQDESV (reference sequence). The CDR3 runs 21 residues. CDR3 DNA sequence: TGTGCCAGCAGCTTAGGGTCGGGCGGATCCTCTTTGACTAATAGCAATCAGCCCCAGCATTTT. Protein product: CASSLGSGGSSLTNSNQPQHF.